The 29 T cell receptor beta chains below all came from one sample that was sequenced in a study of blood T cell repertoires in COVID-19. Libraries were prepared by immunoSEQ multiplex PCR; TCRdb keeps only in-frame clonotypes and omits some of them. Of over 450,000 clones in the sample, roughly nine tenths were seen once. Sample: peripheral blood. These receptors were obtained from a man aged 18 to 29 with COVID-19, enrolled during active disease.

V is TRBV7-3 and J is TRBJ2-1; D uncertain. CDR1 is SGHTA and CDR2 is FQGTGA in the germline V gene. V lost 3 bases to trimming and J lost 5 bases, with 8 bases between them. The length of the CDR3 is 13 residues. The CDR3: CASSLAANNEQFF. The CDR3 DNA is TGTGCCAGCAGCTTGGCGGCAAACAATGAGCAGTTCTTC.

The chain has TRBV11-2 and TRBJ2-7; possibly TRBD2 for D (5 bases). This CDR3 has 16 residues. V lost 1 base and J 2 bases, leaving 15 bases between the germline ends. CDR1 SGHAT and CDR2 FQNNGV come from the germline V gene. The CDR3 reads CASSLGPSGRTYEQYF. CDR3 DNA: TGTGCCAGCAGCTTAGGACCAAGCGGTCGGACCTACGAGCAGTACTTC.

The chain has TRBV2 and TRBJ2-5, with D possibly being TRBD1 (6 bases). Trimming removed 4 bases at V and 5 bases at J, with 17 bases between. This CDR3 spans 15 amino acids. In germline, CDR1 is SNHLY, CDR2 FYNNEI. This CDR3 reads CASSANLGARETQYF. The CDR3 DNA is TGTGCCAGCAGTGCGAATTTGGGGGCGAGGGAGACCCAGTACTTC.

The chain joins TRBV14 to TRBJ2-3; maybe TRBD2 (5 bases). The V gene lost 2 bases and the J gene lost 2 bases, with 11 bases spanning the gap. CDR3 size: 15 residues. CDR1 and CDR2 from the germline V gene are SGHDN and FVKESK. CDR3 in amino acids: CASSQWGDFTDTQYF. The CDR3 DNA reads as TGTGCCAGCAGCCAATGGGGAGATTTCACAGATACGCAGTATTTT. The full variable domain, in which reference TRBV14 and TRBJ2-3 provide the parts outside the CDR3, is EAGVTQFPSHSVIEKGQTVTLRCDPISGHDNLYWYRRVMGKEIKFLLHFVKESKQDESGMPNNRFLAERTGGTYSTLKVQPAELEDSGVYFCASSQWGDFTDTQYFGPGTRLTVL.

The CDR3 loop reads CASSNQDIQPLHF. In nucleotides, the CDR3 is TGTGCCAGCAGTAACCAGGATATTCAGCCCCTCCACTTT. The chain uses TRBV12-3 or TRBV12-4 and TRBJ1-6; D is ambiguous. This CDR3 comprises 13 residues. V lost 5 bases and J lost 13, with 15 bases in between.

This clone has a count of ten or more. CDR3 in amino acids: CASSQDRGTQYF. The CDR3, as DNA: TGCGCCAGCAGCCAAGATCGAGGGACCCAGTACTTC. The gene calls are TRBV4-1 and TRBJ2-5; D uncertain. Germline V gene sequence: CDR1 MGHRA, CDR2 YSYEKL. This CDR3 has 12 amino acids. V lost 0 bases, J lost 7 bases, and 6 bases lay in between.

The CDR3 DNA reads as TGCGCCAGCAGCTCTTACGACAGGGGGGACTATGGCTACACCTTC. Its translation: CASSSYDRGDYGYTF. V is TRBV5-1 and J is TRBJ1-2, with 9 nucleotides matching TRBD1. The V and J ends lost 3 bases and 3 bases, in that order; junction bases with no gene match: 6. The CDR3 has 15 amino acids. The germline V gene has CDR1 SGHRS and CDR2 YFSETQ.

The rearrangement uses TRBV5-1 and TRBJ2-2, with 10 bases fitting TRBD2. This CDR3 is built from 14 residues. The germline V gene encodes CDR1 SGHRS and CDR2 YFSETQ. J was trimmed by 5 bases and V by 4 bases; bases with no gene match: 2. CDR3 protein: CASSPGLATGELFF. CDR3 in DNA: TGCGCCAGCAGCCCGGGACTAGCGACCGGGGAGCTGTTTTTT.

This chain uses TRBV5-4 with TRBJ1-4; TRBD1 agrees at 7 bases. With V trimmed by 4 bases and J by 7 bases, 10 bases remained unmatched. The CDR3 spans 15 residues. In germline, CDR1 is SGHNT, CDR2 YYREEE (reference sequence). In nucleotides, the CDR3 is TGTGCCAGCAGCCCCAGACAGGGTCTCGGTGAAAAACTGTTTTTT. This encodes CASSPRQGLGEKLFF.

The rearrangement joins TRBV7-9 to TRBJ2-7; 7 positions agree with TRBD2. The CDR3 has 17 amino acids. Germline V lookup: CDR1 SEHNR, CDR2 FQNEAQ (reference sequence). J gave up 3 bases and V 5 bases, and 16 bases lay outside the gene matches. In DNA, the CDR3 is TGTGCCAGCAGCACCCCAGGGAGGGCGGGAGCGGTCTACGAGCAGTACTTC. Translated, it gives CASSTPGRAGAVYEQYF.

The CDR3: CVSPSNIQYF. The CDR3 coding sequence is TGTGTCAGCCCCTCTAACATTCAGTACTTC. The chain joins TRBV7-5 to TRBJ2-4; the table's D call, TRBD2, has no DNA check behind it. TRBV7-5 constitutes a pseudogene. This CDR3 comprises 10 residues.

The genes are TRBV6-5 and TRBJ1-1; tentative D call: TRBD1 (5 bases). This CDR3 has 15 amino acids. Germline-derived CDR1 and CDR2 are MNHEY and SVGAGI. V was trimmed by 0 bases and J by 1 base, leaving 9 bases between them. CDR3 protein: CASSYSPQGNTEAFF. The CDR3 DNA sequence: TGTGCCAGCAGTTACTCGCCCCAGGGGAACACTGAAGCTTTCTTT.

In DNA, the CDR3 is TGTGCCAGTCGAGGGGGCGTGGGAGAGACCCAGTACTTC. Amino acid sequence: CASRGGVGETQYF. This chain connects TRBV19 to TRBJ2-5; 7 nucleotides line up with TRBD1. V shed 8 bases and J 4 bases; nucleotides not matched to a gene: 7. The germline CDR1 and CDR2 sequences are LNHDA and SQIVND (reference sequence). This CDR3 region has 13 residues.

This chain uses TRBV19 with TRBJ1-1; 7 nucleotides line up with TRBD1. The length of the CDR3 is 14 residues. J was trimmed by 0 bases and V by 6 bases; bases with no gene match: 4. Germline values: CDR1 LNHDA, CDR2 SQIVND (reference sequence). Here the CDR3 reads CASREGTVNTEAFF. CDR3 bases: TGTGCCAGTAGAGAAGGGACAGTGAACACTGAAGCTTTCTTT. The complete variable domain, with remaining parts taken from reference TRBV19 and TRBJ1-1, reads DGGITQSPKYLFRKEGQNVTLSCEQNLNHDAMYWYRQDPGQGLRLIYYSQIVNDFQKGDIAEGYSVSREKKESFPLTVTSAQKNPTAFYLCASREGTVNTEAFFGQGTRLTVV.

V gene TRBV2 combines with J gene TRBJ2-2; 10 bases are a match to TRBD2. CDR1 and CDR2 (germline): SNHLY, FYNNEI. CDR3 length: 16 residues. The V gene end was trimmed by 8 bases and the J gene end by 8 bases; junction bases not matched to a gene: 14. Here the CDR3 reads CASGTVGLAVPGELFF. In DNA form, the CDR3 reads TGTGCCAGCGGTACCGTAGGACTAGCGGTTCCGGGGGAGCTGTTTTTT.

The gene calls are TRBV9 and TRBJ2-3; tentatively, D is TRBD2 (6 bases). The CDR3 covers 17 residues. Germline V lookup: CDR1 SGDLS, CDR2 YYNGEE. V lost 4 bases to trimming and J lost 2 bases, with 20 bases between them. The CDR3 is CASSPRTSRPPTDTQYF. CDR3 sequence (DNA): TGTGCCAGCAGCCCACGAACTAGCCGACCACCCACAGATACGCAGTATTTT.

The genes are TRBV5-1 and TRBJ2-1, with D perhaps matching TRBD2 (6 bases). V lost 4 bases, J lost 2 bases, and 10 bases lay in between. The CDR3 is 14 residues long. Germline assignment: CDR1 SGHRS and CDR2 YFSETQ. CDR3 amino acids: CASSPGLPYNEQFF. In nucleotides, the CDR3 is TGCGCCAGCAGCCCGGGACTCCCCTACAATGAGCAGTTCTTC.

This sequence joins TRBV2 and TRBJ2-5, with a possible D match to TRBD1 (6 bases). The CDR3 extends over 13 amino acids. The ends were cut back, 7 bases at V and 2 bases at J, with 11 bases in the middle. Germline assignment: CDR1 SNHLY and CDR2 FYNNEI. The CDR3 DNA reads as TGTGCCAGCACTCGGGACATACAAGAGACCCAGTACTTC. This encodes CASTRDIQETQYF.

The chain combines TRBV6-4 with TRBJ2-7; 9 nucleotides align to TRBD2. V gave up 5 bases and J gave up 7 bases; unmatched junction bases: 9. CDR3 size: 14 residues. The V gene's germline CDR1 is MRHNA and CDR2 SNTAGT. The CDR3 sequence is CASSSGLAGWEQYF. The DNA for the CDR3 is TGTGCCAGCAGTTCGGGGCTAGCGGGGTGGGAGCAGTACTTC.

The rearrangement uses TRBV24-1 and TRBJ2-3; D unclear. Looked up from germline, CDR1 is KGHDR and CDR2 is SFDVKD. With 3 bases removed from V and 5 bases from J, the gap between germline ends came to 14 bases. This CDR3 comprises 15 residues. CDR3 amino acids: CATSDPQTTKDTQYF. CDR3 in DNA: TGTGCCACCAGTGATCCCCAGACCACTAAAGATACGCAGTATTTT.

The CDR3 nucleotides are TGTGCCAGCAGCGCCCCCGGCGGGGGGGCTTACGAGCAGTACTTC. Encoded protein: CASSAPGGGAYEQYF. This sequence joins TRBV28 and TRBJ2-7, with 9 bases identical to TRBD2. The CDR3 sequence is 15 residues long. With 6 bases clipped from V and 4 bases from J, the junction kept 10 bases outside the gene matches. Germline V CDR1 and CDR2: MDHEN, SYDVKM.

This chain uses TRBV2 with TRBJ1-2; D uncertain. The CDR3 totals 13 residues. The germline V and J ends were trimmed by 4 bases and 0 bases, with 6 bases remaining between them. Germline CDR1 SNHLY, CDR2 FYNNEI. The CDR3 DNA reads as TGTGCCAGCAGTGCCAATCCTAACTATGGCTACACCTTC. Amino acids: CASSANPNYGYTF.

The rearrangement joins TRBV21-1 to TRBJ2-1; the table calls TRBD2, which could not be checked here. TRBV21-1 is a pseudogene. The CDR3 covers 19 residues. CDR3 residues: CASSKEPSRRTAGVGEQFF. The CDR3 nucleotides read TGTGCCAGCAGCAAAGAGCCCAGTCGACGGACTGCGGGAGTGGGTGAGCAGTTCTTC.

This clone was observed a few times. The V gene is TRBV4-1, the J gene TRBJ1-6, with D perhaps matching TRBD1 (5 bases). V dropped 0 bases and J dropped 4 bases, with 13 bases sitting between them. Per germline, CDR1 MGHRA and CDR2 YSYEKL. The CDR3 contains 17 residues. The CDR3, as DNA: TGCGCCAGCAGCCAAGATCGGGGGACCCCTTATAATTCACCCCTCCACTTT. Protein product: CASSQDRGTPYNSPLHF.

The chain couples TRBV19 to TRBJ2-7; 8 bases align to TRBD2. This CDR3 has 14 amino acids. Trimming removed 1 base from V and 1 base from J; junction bases left unmatched: 0. Germline CDR1 LNHDA, CDR2 SQIVND (reference sequence). CDR3 protein: CASSIAGGSYEQYF. The CDR3 DNA is TGTGCCAGTAGTATAGCGGGAGGGTCCTACGAGCAGTACTTC. The full variable domain, completed using reference TRBV19 and TRBJ2-7, is DGGITQSPKYLFRKEGQNVTLSCEQNLNHDAMYWYRQDPGQGLRLIYYSQIVNDFQKGDIAEGYSVSREKKESFPLTVTSAQKNPTAFYLCASSIAGGSYEQYFGPGTRLTVT.

This rearrangement joins TRBV19 to TRBJ2-2; TRBD1 agrees at 7 bases. V was pared by 6 bases and J by 4 bases, with 8 bases of the junction left unmatched. In germline, CDR1 is LNHDA, CDR2 SQIVND (reference sequence). The CDR3 has 15 amino acids. This CDR3 is CASSLGTASTGELFF. DNA for the CDR3: TGTGCCAGTAGCCTTGGGACAGCAAGCACCGGGGAGCTGTTTTTT.

The rearrangement joins TRBV18 to TRBJ2-7, with 10 bases that match TRBD1. Germline values: CDR1 KGHSH, CDR2 LQKENI. The CDR3 spans 14 residues. The V segment lost 3 bases and the J segment 6 bases; nucleotides outside the gene matches: 5. The CDR3 region has the DNA TGTGCCAGCTCACCGGGGGACAGGGGTGGCGAGCAGTACTTC. Protein product: CASSPGDRGGEQYF. The full variable domain, rest sourced from reference TRBV18 and TRBJ2-7, is NAGVMQNPRHLVRRRGQEARLRCSPMKGHSHVYWYRQLPEEGLKFMVYLQKENIIDESGMPKERFSAEFPKEGPSILRIQQVVRGDSAAYFCASSPGDRGGEQYFGPGTRLTVT.

The gene calls are TRBV14 and TRBJ2-1, with D possibly matching TRBD2 (6 bases). CDR1 and CDR2 from the germline V gene are SGHDN and FVKESK. V was trimmed by 3 bases and J by 13 bases, leaving 13 bases between them. The CDR3 spans 12 residues. This CDR3 reads CASSQGLAKQFF. Written as DNA, the CDR3 is TGTGCCAGCAGCCAGGGACTGGCTAAACAGTTCTTC. Full variable domain (missing parts from reference TRBV14 and TRBJ2-1): EAGVTQFPSHSVIEKGQTVTLRCDPISGHDNLYWYRRVMGKEIKFLLHFVKESKQDESGMPNNRFLAERTGGTYSTLKVQPAELEDSGVYFCASSQGLAKQFFGPGTRLTVL.

The J gene is TRBJ1-1, the V gene TRBV18, with TRBD1 matching over 7 bases. V was pared by 8 bases and J by 1 base, with 1 base of the junction left unmatched. This CDR3 has 12 residues. Germline loops: CDR1 KGHSH, CDR2 LQKENI. For the CDR3, the DNA is TGTGCCAGCCAGGGGGAGAACACTGAAGCTTTCTTT. It yields the protein CASQGENTEAFF.